This T cell receptor (beta chain) was found in a study of shared clonotypes between healthy human individuals. Broader study findings: Only blood was sampled, and tissue TCR repertoires likely differ from blood ones. Measured sharing among donors was expected to vary with sequencing depth.

The CDR3 covers 13 residues. Germline V gene data show CDR1 as GTSNPN and CDR2 as SVGIG (reference sequence). V gave up 2 bases and J gave up 3 bases, with 10 bases separating them. This clone was counted ten times or more. As yet, its antigen is unknown. As originally analysed: ImmunoSEQ gave junction-only sequences without quality scores, so filtering differed. Clones were read by immunoSEQ multiplex PCR, and TCRdb kept only the in-frame ones, dropping some. Clone size and V and J calls were adopted from that table, with D and trimming inferred from the DNA. The sample shows around 450,000 clones, about four fifths of them seen only once.

The chain carries TRBV30 and TRBJ1-1; D perhaps matches TRBD1 (6 bases). The sequence was collected from a woman aged 40 to 55 in good health. Some clones in this sample may be carry-over from other donors' samples. The sample comprised PBMCs. This CDR3 is CAWSIGQYTEAFF. The CDR3 DNA reads as TGTGCCTGGAGTATTGGACAGTACACTGAAGCTTTCTTT.